This TCR beta chain emerged from a study of metastatic and nonmetastatic thyroid tumors. All patients were untreated before thyroid surgery. This CDR3 has 10 residues. CDR1 DFQATT and CDR2 SNEGSKA come from the germline V gene (reference sequence). Trimming removed 5 bases from V and 6 bases from J, with 8 bases in between. MiXCR reprocessed the PCR reads for TCRdb. This table holds almost 5,500 clones, 33% found once. Sequenced input: adjacent normal tissue. The source is a female donor with papillary thyroid cancer or a benign thyroid nodule (not recorded which). Some clones in this sample may be carry-over from other donors' samples. The rearrangement links TRBV20-1 to TRBJ2-7; no clear D. The CDR3 sequence: CSAGRREQYF. The DNA of the CDR3 is TGCAGTGCTGGCCGGCGCGAGCAGTACTTC.